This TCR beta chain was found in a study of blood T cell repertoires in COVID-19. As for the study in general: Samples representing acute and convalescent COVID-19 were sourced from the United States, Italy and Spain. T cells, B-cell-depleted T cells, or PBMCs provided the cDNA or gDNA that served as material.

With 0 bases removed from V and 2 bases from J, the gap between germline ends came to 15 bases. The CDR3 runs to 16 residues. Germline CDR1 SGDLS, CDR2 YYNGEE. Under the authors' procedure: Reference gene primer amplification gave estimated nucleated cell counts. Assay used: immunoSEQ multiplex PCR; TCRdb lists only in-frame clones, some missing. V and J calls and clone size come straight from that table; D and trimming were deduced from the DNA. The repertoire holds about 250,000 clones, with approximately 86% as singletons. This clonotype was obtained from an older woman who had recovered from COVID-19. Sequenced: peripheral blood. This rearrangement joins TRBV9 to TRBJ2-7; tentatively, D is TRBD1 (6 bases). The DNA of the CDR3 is TGTGCCAGCAGCGTAGGGGGGACAAATTCTCCCTACGAGCAGTACTTC. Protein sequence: CASSVGGTNSPYEQYF.